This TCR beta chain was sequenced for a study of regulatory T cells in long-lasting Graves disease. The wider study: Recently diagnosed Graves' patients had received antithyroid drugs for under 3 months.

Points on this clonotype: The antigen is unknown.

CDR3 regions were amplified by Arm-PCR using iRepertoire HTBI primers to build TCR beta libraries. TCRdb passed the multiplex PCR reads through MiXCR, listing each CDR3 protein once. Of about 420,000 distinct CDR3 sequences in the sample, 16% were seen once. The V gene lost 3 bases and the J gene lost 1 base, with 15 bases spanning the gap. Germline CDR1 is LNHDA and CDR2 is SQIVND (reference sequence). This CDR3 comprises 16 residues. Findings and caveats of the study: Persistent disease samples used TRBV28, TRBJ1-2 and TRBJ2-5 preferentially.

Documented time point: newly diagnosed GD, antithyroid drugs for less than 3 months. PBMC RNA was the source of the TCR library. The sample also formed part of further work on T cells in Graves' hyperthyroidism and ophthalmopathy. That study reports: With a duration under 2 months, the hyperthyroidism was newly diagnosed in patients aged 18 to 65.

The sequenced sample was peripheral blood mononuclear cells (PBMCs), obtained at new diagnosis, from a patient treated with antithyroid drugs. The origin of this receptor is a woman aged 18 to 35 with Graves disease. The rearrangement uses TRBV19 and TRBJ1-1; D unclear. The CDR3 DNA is TGTGCCAGTAGTATGGAGAGGGCGAGGGAGAACACTGAAGCTTTCTTT. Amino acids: CASSMERARENTEAFF.